One and the same sample provided the 20 T cell receptor beta chains below, sequenced in a study of blood T cell repertoires in COVID-19. TCRdb's table, derived via immunoSEQ multiplex PCR, lists solely in-frame clones and lacks some. The table shows around 150,000 clones, with around 80% occurring only once. The sequenced material came from peripheral blood. These TCRs come from a woman of 80 years or more with acute or convalescent COVID-19.

The J gene is TRBJ2-5, the V gene TRBV19, with 10 bases fitting TRBD1. The CDR3 length is 14 residues. CDR1 is LNHDA, CDR2 SQIVND, per germline (reference sequence). The J segment lost 4 bases and the V segment lost 6 bases, leaving 5 bases of the junction unmatched. For the CDR3, the DNA is TGTGCCAGTAGAAGGGACAGGGGATCAGAGACCCAGTACTTC. It translates to CASRRDRGSETQYF.

This chain joins TRBV11-2 and TRBJ2-1; 7 nucleotides align to TRBD2. The CDR3 has 15 residues. CDR1 SGHAT and CDR2 FQNNGV come from the germline V gene. The junction had 9 bases not matched to a gene; V was cut back by 6 bases and J by 4 bases. CDR3 coding DNA: TGTGCCAGCAGGTCAGTGGGAGGGCCATACAATGAGCAGTTCTTC. Encoded protein: CASRSVGGPYNEQFF.

The chain carries TRBV10-2 and TRBJ2-1; D gene uncertain. Trimming shortened V by 0 bases and J by 6 bases, and 18 bases separated the two germline ends. Germline CDR1 WSHSY, CDR2 SAAADI. This CDR3 has 17 residues. DNA for the CDR3: TGCGCCAGCAGTGAGTCGACTCGAGCCGGCGGCTCCAATGAGCAGTTCTTC. Encoded protein: CASSESTRAGGSNEQFF.

This chain links TRBV30 with TRBJ2-7, with TRBD2 matching 8 bases. J was trimmed by 2 bases and V by 0 bases; bases with no gene match: 6. The CDR3 totals 15 residues. Per germline, CDR1 GTSNPN and CDR2 SVGIG (reference sequence). DNA of the CDR3: TGTGCCTGGAGTGTACGAGGACTAGCCGCCTACGAGCAGTACTTC. Amino acids: CAWSVRGLAAYEQYF.

The chain employs TRBV7-2 and TRBJ1-2; the D gene is possibly TRBD1 (5 bases). V was pared by 4 bases and J by 3 bases, with 21 bases between. Germline lookup yields CDR1 SGHTA and CDR2 FQGNSA. The CDR3 loop spans 17 amino acids. The CDR3 reads CASSSSWTYTGDYGYTF. CDR3 sequence (DNA): TGTGCCAGCAGCTCTAGCTGGACCTATACGGGGGACTATGGCTACACCTTC.

This clone is labeled medium-sized. This sequence joins TRBV28 and TRBJ1-5; D gene ambiguous. Trimming removed 5 bases from V and 6 bases from J, with 8 bases in between. The CDR3 extends over 12 amino acids. Per germline, CDR1 MDHEN and CDR2 SYDVKM. CDR3 DNA sequence: TGTGCCAGCAGTCTCCCCCTTCAGCCCCAGCATTTT. It translates to CASSLPLQPQHF.

The chain has TRBV7-8 and TRBJ2-2, with a weak D call TRBD2 (5 bases). This CDR3 contains 19 residues. Trimming stripped 2 bases from V and 3 bases from J, with 22 bases between. The V gene's germline CDR1 is SGHVS and CDR2 FQNEAQ. CDR3 residues: CASSLYDLGIRRDTGELFF. The DNA for the CDR3 is TGTGCCAGCAGCTTATACGATCTAGGCATCCGGCGGGACACCGGGGAGCTGTTTTTT.

This clone was observed a single time. The V and J genes are TRBV2 and TRBJ1-2, with unresolved D. The CDR3 runs to 12 residues. V shed 2 bases and J shed 12 bases, with 13 bases lying between them. The germline V gene has CDR1 SNHLY and CDR2 FYNNEI. The CDR3 spells CASSEYEGRHTF. The DNA for the CDR3 is TGTGCCAGCAGTGAATATGAGGGCCGCCACACCTTC.

J is TRBJ1-1 and V is TRBV7-2, with 11 bases that match TRBD1. The germline V gene encodes CDR1 SGHTA and CDR2 FQGNSA. The CDR3 totals 15 residues. The V segment lost 1 base and the J segment 7 bases; nucleotides outside the gene matches: 5. The CDR3 sequence is CASSLGGQGGGEAFF. As DNA, the CDR3 is TGTGCCAGCAGCTTAGGGGGACAGGGGGGAGGTGAAGCTTTCTTT.

The rearrangement links TRBV14 to TRBJ2-3, with D possibly TRBD2 on 6 matching bases. The V gene's germline CDR1 is SGHDN and CDR2 FVKESK. CDR3 size: 14 residues. Trimming stripped 4 bases from V and 1 base from J, with 9 bases between. CDR3 protein: CASSLWGGTDTQYF. As DNA, the CDR3 is TGTGCCAGCAGCCTGTGGGGGGGCACAGATACGCAGTATTTT.

The V gene is TRBV24-1, the J gene TRBJ2-1; no reliable D call. V lost 4 bases to trimming and J lost 1 base, with 16 bases between them. The CDR3 contains 17 residues. Germline V gene data show CDR1 as KGHDR and CDR2 as SFDVKD. CDR3 region: CATSEGVATDSYNEQFF. The CDR3 coding sequence is TGTGCCACCAGTGAAGGTGTGGCGACTGATTCCTACAATGAGCAGTTCTTC.

This clone turned up a few times. The chain employs TRBV10-1 and TRBJ1-1, with D perhaps matching TRBD1 (6 bases). The CDR3 loop spans 14 amino acids. Germline values: CDR1 WNHNN, CDR2 SYGVQD (reference sequence). V was trimmed by 5 bases and J by 1 base, leaving 11 bases between them. As DNA, the CDR3 is TGCGCCAGCAGTAAGGGACAACAGAACACTGAAGCTTTCTTT. It specifies CASSKGQQNTEAFF.

The chain uses TRBV5-1 and TRBJ2-7; 9 bases match TRBD1. Trimming removed 4 bases from V and 4 bases from J; junction bases left unmatched: 12. The germline V gene has CDR1 SGHRS and CDR2 YFSETQ. The CDR3 runs 16 residues. CDR3: CASSLGQGLPAYEQYF. In DNA, the CDR3 is TGCGCCAGCAGCCTAGGACAGGGGTTGCCAGCGTACGAGCAGTACTTC.

This chain uses TRBV11-2 with TRBJ1-1; D call uncertain. From germline, CDR1 is SGHAT and CDR2 FQNNGV. The CDR3 is made up of 13 amino acids. V lost 1 base and J 2 bases, leaving 5 bases between the germline ends. The CDR3 sequence: CASSLGYNTEAFF. The DNA of the CDR3 is TGTGCCAGCAGCTTAGGCTATAACACTGAAGCTTTCTTT.

The V call is TRBV19, the J call TRBJ1-1, with 8 bases identical to TRBD1. The trim removed 1 base at V and 0 bases at J, leaving 4 bases unmatched. The CDR3 runs 16 residues. The germline V gene encodes CDR1 LNHDA and CDR2 SQIVND (reference sequence). CDR3 DNA sequence: TGTGCCAGTAGTATAGGCAGGGGGCCTCTGAACACTGAAGCTTTCTTT. This translates into CASSIGRGPLNTEAFF.

The rearrangement links TRBV30 to TRBJ2-7; D gene uncertain. From germline, CDR1 is GTSNPN and CDR2 SVGIG (reference sequence). Trimming pared 3 bases from V and 2 bases from J, leaving 8 bases between. The CDR3 has 12 residues. CDR3 bases: TGTGCCTGGAGCCAACAGACCTACGAGCAGTACTTC. Translation gives CAWSQQTYEQYF.

The chain employs TRBV27 and TRBJ1-4; D is possibly TRBD1 (5 bases). The V and J ends lost 5 bases and 5 bases respectively, with 15 bases between them. The germline V gene has CDR1 MNHEY and CDR2 SMNVEV (reference sequence). This CDR3 comprises 15 residues. The CDR3 coding sequence is TGTGCCAGCAGTACTTCAGGGCGTTTAAATGAAAAACTGTTTTTT. Its translation is CASSTSGRLNEKLFF.

V gene TRBV18 combines with J gene TRBJ2-7; TRBD1 matches at 7 bases. The CDR3 totals 16 residues. The V segment lost 3 bases and the J segment 7 bases; nucleotides outside the gene matches: 15. Germline V CDR1 and CDR2: KGHSH, LQKENI. In DNA, the CDR3 is TGTGCCAGCTCACCCCAAGCCCCGGGACAGTCGGGGGAGCAGTACTTC. Translation: CASSPQAPGQSGEQYF.

The chain combines TRBV3-1 (or the pseudogene TRBV3-2) with TRBJ1-5, with D hard to call. Trimming took 1 base from V and 2 from J, leaving 9 bases between them. Germline V lookup: CDR1 LGHDT, CDR2 YNNKEL (reference sequence). The CDR3 has 15 amino acids. The CDR3 loop is CASSQAGQGNQPQHF. The CDR3 region has the DNA TGTGCCAGCAGCCAAGCTGGTCAGGGCAATCAGCCCCAGCATTTT.

V gene TRBV5-1 combines with J gene TRBJ1-1; D may be TRBD1 (5 bases). This CDR3 region has 13 residues. V shed 5 bases and J shed 0 bases, with 8 bases lying between them. Germline V gene data show CDR1 as SGHRS and CDR2 as YFSETQ. Here the CDR3 DNA reads TGCGCCAGCAGACAGGAGATGAACACTGAAGCTTTCTTT. Translated, it gives CASRQEMNTEAFF.